In this sample, the clone carrying this TCR beta chain turned up a few times. The sample originates from a study of T cell changes during pregnancy in multiple sclerosis. The CDR3 loop spans 15 amino acids. V lost 0 bases and J 6 bases, leaving 15 bases between the germline ends. CDR1 and CDR2 (germline): SGDLS, YYNGEE. Clones were sequenced by immunoSEQ multiplex PCR, and TCRdb holds only the in-frame ones, with some missing. The data contain roughly 75,000 clones, 70% to 90% of them singletons. This TCR derives from a female donor with multiple sclerosis, enrolled in a pregnancy study. The rearrangement uses TRBV9 and TRBJ1-2, with D unresolved. The sample in question was peripheral blood, obtained before pregnancy. CDR3 DNA sequence: TGTGCCAGCAGCGTAGGAACTGGGGAGCCCCATGGCTACACCTTC. This translates into CASSVGTGEPHGYTF.